This record concerns one T cell receptor (beta chain) sequence. Its antigen has not been determined. Base qualities are not provided; no much larger clone lies one nucleotide away. This entry belongs to a study of blood T cells in healthy people across ages (dated by TCRdb to between 2014 and 2016). Study-level background: In model experiments, roughly one uniquely barcoded TCR beta cDNA molecule per two T cells was captured by template switching. Using deep sequencing normalized with unique cDNA molecular identifiers, the study measured how TCR beta repertoire diversity changes with age. Four age groups were formed from the donors: young (average roughly 16 years), middle-aged (approximately 39), aged (roughly 56) and long-lived (82). To avoid experimental bias, donors of different ages were randomly spread across the sequencing lanes. Two additional independent replicas of 1 million unique cDNA reads from the same blood draw were analyzed for two donors (one aged 18 to 29 and one aged 80 or older).

Donors were 35 to 40 systemically healthy Caucasian individuals from Russia aged roughly 6 to 100 years. Approximately 10 milliliters of peripheral blood were collected from each donor into EDTA-treated Vacutainer tubes. PBMCs were isolated by Ficoll-Paque density-gradient centrifugation, with at least 6 million obtained per sample. Trizol reagent was used to extract total RNA from PBMCs, with at least 5.5 micrograms per sample. For every donor, flow cytometry on a PBMC aliquot measured the percentage of naive CD45RAhigh/CD27high T cells. From its cysteine to its phenylalanine, the CDR3 spans 16 amino acids. Only CDR3 DNA is held: 48 bases, read in frame from base 1. The CDR1 and CDR2 encoded by the germline V gene are SGHTA and FQGNSA. What the authors observed across the whole study: Estimates of total diversity based on one million sequenced T cells were considered lower bounds and underestimates. Bulk unsorted PBMC profiling prevented conclusive comparison of naive and antigen-experienced compartments. Observed TCR beta diversity per million T cells fell roughly linearly with age, and a significant reduction was already apparent by age around 44. A strong correlation was found between observed TCR beta diversity and the percentage of naive T cells measured by flow cytometry. The long-lived group showed more naive CD4+ T cells, fewer expanded clones and increased TCR diversity than the aged group, suggesting age selection. The CMV infection status of donors was not known, potentially confounding age-related changes in expanded clonotypes.

Library prep was done by 5' RACE. The instrument given in TCRdb is Illumina HiSeq 2500. A second PCR of roughly 7 to 12 cycles was run with a J-beta primer mix and a sample-barcoded 5' primer. Each TCR beta cDNA molecule received a unique molecular identifier from a template-switch 5' adaptor carrying 12 random nucleotides. At least 2.5 million CDR3-containing paired-end reads were obtained from each sample. First-strand cDNA was synthesized from all RNA with the Mint cDNA synthesis kit, primed by a TRBC-specific oligonucleotide. Following uracil-DNA glycosylase treatment, all cDNA underwent a first 18-cycle PCR with the universal primers M1SS and BC2_uni_R. The authors processed their data as follows. For normalization, 1 million high-quality reads were randomly selected from each sample, with every read carrying a distinct molecular identifier. Reads with shared molecular identifiers were discarded instead of being binned into consensus sequences. CDR3 identification, clonotype clustering and error correction used MiTCR with a Q25 quality threshold and the strictest error-elimination algorithm. A nonparametric unseen species model using Euler transformation provided a lower-bound estimate of total TCR beta diversity. TCRdb applied fastp at Q25 and MiXCR to the public reads, then kept only in-frame beta chains. Rows with a matching CDR3 protein are joined into one entry that keeps the most common DNA and genes. The V and J calls follow TCRdb's processing rather than the paper's. The sample yields some 1,500,000 distinct CDR3 sequences; roughly 43% were counted once. Under 5% of the sample lies in the top ten.

Specimen: blood. This TCR derives from a woman aged 18 to 35 in good health. Recombination linked TRBV7-2 to TRBJ2-1; TRBD2 is a weak D gene call, 5 bases matching. The end of the DNA aligns better with TRBJ2-7, so the J call may be wrong. The DNA reads as follows: TGTGCCAGCAGCCGGGAACTTGCGAGCTCCTACAATGAGCAGTACTTC. This translates into CASSRELASSYNEQYF.